This T cell receptor (beta chain) comes out of a study of Ad26.COV2.S vaccination and SARS-CoV-2 variants. Study in general: A COV1001 Ad26.COV2.S trial-arm participant provided the sample. Intramuscularly, Ad26.COV2.S was given either once or twice, 56 days apart. Points from the study as a whole: Those who received vaccine or placebo ended up with similar non-spike TCR breadth. Measurements of TCR breadth and depth may have given underestimates of the total T cell responses.

CDR3 length: 17 residues. V was clipped by 0 bases and J by 0 bases, with 9 bases between them. In germline, CDR1 is MGHRA, CDR2 YSYEKL. Assay: immunoSEQ multiplex PCR; the TCRdb copy retains only in-frame clones and omits some. Of over 450,000 clones listed, 80% to 90% are singletons. Indicated treatment: some 20 received Ad26.COV2.S at low or high dose, single or two shots; 5 received placebo; per-sample allocation not given. The samples date from day 63 after the first vaccine or placebo injection. In the case of this clone: The antigen remains undetermined.

Sequenced here: peripheral blood, sampled in a trial of Ad26.COV2.S vaccine versus placebo. This receptor was taken from a person aged 18-65 years who received the Ad26.COV2.S COVID-19 vaccine or a placebo. V is TRBV4-1 and J is TRBJ2-6; D is unresolved. CDR3 sequence: CASSQEGRYSGANVLTF. For the CDR3, the DNA is TGCGCCAGCAGCCAAGAGGGCAGGTACTCTGGGGCCAACGTCCTGACTTTC.